This T cell receptor (beta chain) originates from a study of T cell responses to AZD1222 COVID-19 vaccine. Points from the study as a whole: Nearly half of spike-specific TCRs reportedly go after variant regions that carry no mutations. Repertoire sampling occurred only after the peak T cell response. An increase in Spike-specific TCR breadth and depth was observed after two AZD1222 doses. It should be noted that donors were predominantly white British and more often female, and clonal diversity was possibly underestimated.

Data came from immunoSEQ multiplex PCR; TCRdb stores just in-frame clones and leaves some out. The profile shows approximately 180,000 clones, more than 90% of them singletons. Trimming cost V 6 bases and J 3 bases; bases outside gene matches: 6. The CDR3 is 14 amino acids. This clone occurred once. Its antigen is as yet unknown. Sample: peripheral blood, taken 28 days after the second dose of the MenACWY control vaccine. The genes are TRBV6-7 and TRBJ1-2, with 8 bases lining up with TRBD1. TRBV6-7 is marked as an open reading frame, function uncertain. The sequence was collected from an adult who received the MenACWY meningococcal vaccine as a control. The chain's CDR3 is CASRTGGSDYGYTF. The CDR3 DNA follows: TGTGCCAGCAGAACAGGGGGATCAGACTATGGCTACACCTTC.